The present T cell receptor beta chain was sequenced within a study of CXCR3-negative and CXCR3-positive naive CD8 T cells. General study results and limits: A higher hydrophobicity marked the TRB CDR3s of CXCR3-positive naive cells versus CXCR3-negative naive cells. The majority of assays used fresh PBMCs, and CXCR3 expression partially decreased after cryopreservation.

With regard to this clonotype: Its target is unknown.

UMI-labeled TRB cDNA libraries were prepared by 5' RACE. TCRdb reprocessed the 5' RACE reads; each CDR3 protein has one entry and no DNA is given. In total, the table holds about 130,000 distinct CDR3 sequences. Germline V gene data show CDR1 as LGHNA and CDR2 as YSLEER. The CDR3 loop spans 15 amino acids. This chain links TRBV4-3 with TRBJ2-7; TCRdb outputs TRBD1, but without DNA this stays unchecked. Sequenced input: naive CXCR3+ CD8+ T cells from blood. Subset in this sample: CD45RO-CCR7+CD27+CD95- naive CD8+ T cells expressing CXCR3 (TNR3+). The sequence came from a human donor in good health. Some clones in this sample may be carry-over from other donors' samples. The CDR3 sequence: CASSATQGGAYEQYF.